This T cell receptor (beta chain) was sequenced in a study of T cells after yellow fever vaccination. The V end lost 5 bases, the J end lost 5 bases, and 16 bases lay between the germline ends. There are 14 residues in the CDR3. Germline V gives CDR1 SEHNR, CDR2 FQNEAQ (reference sequence). Note on this clonotype: The antigen is unknown.

5'RACE template switching generated TCR cDNA, adding a universal primer site and UMIs. TCRdb analysed the 5' RACE reads with MiXCR anew, one entry per CDR3 protein. Seen here are around 590,000 distinct CDR3 sequences, more than 9% observed once, and the top ten hold more than 12%. Study outcomes and limitations: Some clonotypes were seen in both the CD4 and the CD8 compartments. These made up a small share and likely arose from convergent recombination. Any FACS-sorted repertoire could hold abundant clonotypes that contaminate it from the bulk population. Booster sampling recovered most clones from primary vaccination (around 96% CD4, just over 85% CD8).

The sample in question was PBMCs, obtained on the day of the yellow fever booster vaccination. The sequence came from a man aged 25-45 years who received the YFV17D yellow fever vaccine. The rearrangement links TRBV7-9 to TRBJ2-7; a weak D match, TRBD2 (6 bases). CDR3: CASSTSRGENEQYF. The CDR3 nucleotides are TGTGCCAGCAGCACTAGCAGAGGTGAGAACGAGCAGTACTTC.